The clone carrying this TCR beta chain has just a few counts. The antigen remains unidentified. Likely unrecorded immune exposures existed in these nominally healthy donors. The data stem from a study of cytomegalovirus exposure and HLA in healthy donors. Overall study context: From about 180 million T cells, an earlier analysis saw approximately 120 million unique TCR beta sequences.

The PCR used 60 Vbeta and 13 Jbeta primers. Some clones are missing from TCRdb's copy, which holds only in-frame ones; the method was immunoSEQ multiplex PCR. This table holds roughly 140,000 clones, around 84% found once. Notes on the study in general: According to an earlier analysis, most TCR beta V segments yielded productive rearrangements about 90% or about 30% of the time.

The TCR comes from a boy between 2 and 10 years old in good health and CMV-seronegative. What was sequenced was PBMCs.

The CDR3 sequence is CAISELAGGRTGELFF. The CDR3, as DNA: TGTGCCATCAGTGAGTTGGCGGGAGGTCGCACCGGGGAGCTGTTTTTT. The V and J genes are TRBV10-3 and TRBJ2-2; 8 bases align to TRBD2. The CDR3 sequence is 16 residues long. V shed 1 base, J shed 4 bases, and the junction held 5 bases outside the gene matches. Looked up from germline, CDR1 is ENHRY and CDR2 is SYGVKD.